The 13 T cell receptor beta chains in this list originate from one sample, sequenced in a study of blood T cells in healthy people across ages. A second PCR, run for about 7 to 12 cycles, used a sample-barcoded 5' primer plus a J-beta primer mix. TCRdb independently ran MiXCR on the 5' RACE reads; one entry per CDR3 protein. The sample lists over 500,000 distinct CDR3 sequences; over 25% were seen once. The data were also submitted as part of a second study, on T cells of mothers and their children.

Material: blood. The receptors come from a boy aged 2 to 9 in good health.

Remarks on this clonotype: A much larger clonotype is one base distant, so this may be a read error. The rearrangement joins TRBV10-3 to TRBJ2-1, with 15 bases aligning to TRBD2. After removal of 4 bases from V and 11 bases from J, the junction contained 6 bases not matched to a gene. CDR1 is ENHRY and CDR2 is SYGVKD in the germline V gene. The CDR3 length is 15 residues. CDR3 residues: CAISAGTSGGNKQFF. The CDR3 DNA follows: TGTGCCATCAGTGCCGGGACTAGCGGGGGGAATAAGCAGTTCTTC.

V is TRBV18 and J is TRBJ1-1; D unclear. Trimming left V 10 bases short and J 2 bases short, with 8 bases between. The V gene's germline CDR1 is KGHSH and CDR2 LQKENI. CDR3 length equals 11 residues. The CDR3 nucleotides read TGTGCCACCTCCCAAAACACTGAAGCTTTCTTT. Translated: CATSQNTEAFF.

The chain joins TRBV7-8 to TRBJ2-5; 10 positions match TRBD2. Germline trimming cut 3 bases from V and 2 bases from J; bases unmatched to any gene: 3. The germline gives CDR1 SGHVS, CDR2 FQNEAQ. The CDR3 has 15 amino acids. The CDR3 DNA follows: TGTGCCAGCAGCTTGGGACTAGCGAATCAAGAGACCCAGTACTTC. This translates into CASSLGLANQETQYF. The full variable domain, with the rest looked up from reference TRBV7-8 and TRBJ2-5, is GAGVSQSPRYKVAKRGQDVALRCDPISGHVSLFWYQQALGQGPEFLTYFQNEAQLDKSGLPSDRFFAERPEGSVSTLKIQRTQQEDSAVYLCASSLGLANQETQYFGPGTRLLVL.

The chain combines TRBV20-1 with TRBJ2-1, with a possible D match to TRBD2 (6 bases). The CDR3 covers 16 residues. CDR1 and CDR2 from the germline V gene are DFQATT and SNEGSKA (reference sequence). V was clipped by 5 bases and J by 3 bases, with 20 bases between them. The CDR3 nucleotides read TGCAGTGCTCACCCGGCGGCGGGGCCGGTCTACAATGAGCAGTTCTTC. Its protein product is CSAHPAAGPVYNEQFF.

Many counts were recorded for this clonotype. CDR3 loop: CASSPPGLPNTGELFF. The CDR3 nucleotides read TGTGCCAGCAGTCCGCCGGGACTCCCGAACACCGGGGAGCTGTTTTTT. This chain connects TRBV12-3 or TRBV12-4 to TRBJ2-2, with D possibly being TRBD2 (6 bases). This CDR3 spans 16 amino acids. V lost 5 bases to trimming and J lost 0 bases, with 13 bases between them.

This clonotype was counted only a few times. The V call is TRBV3-1, the J call TRBJ1-2, with 7 bases matching TRBD1. This CDR3 region has 14 residues. V trimming: 4 bases; J trimming: 4 bases; junction bases outside the gene matches: 6. Germline V gene data show CDR1 as LGHDT and CDR2 as YNNKEL (reference sequence). The CDR3: CASSPGGNVYGYTF. The CDR3 DNA reads TGTGCCAGCAGCCCAGGGGGTAACGTCTATGGCTACACCTTC.

This clonotype was seen more than once but under ten times. V and J are TRBV25-1 and TRBJ1-4, with unresolved D. CDR3 length equals 12 residues. V lost 3 bases and J 7 bases, leaving 6 bases between the germline ends. Germline V gene data show CDR1 as MGHDK and CDR2 as SYGVNS. CDR3 DNA sequence: TGTGCCAGCAGTGAGAACAGTGAAAAACTGTTTTTT. Its protein is CASSENSEKLFF. The full variable domain, with the rest looked up from reference TRBV25-1 and TRBJ1-4, is EADIYQTPRYLVIGTGKKITLECSQTMGHDKMYWYQQDPGMELHLIHYSYGVNSTEKGDLSSESTVSRIRTEHFPLTLESARPSHTSQYLCASSENSEKLFFGSGTQLSVL.

The V call is TRBV10-3, the J call TRBJ1-2, with 9 nucleotides matching TRBD1. V lost 6 bases and J lost 4; bases outside the gene matches: 9. The germline V gene encodes CDR1 ENHRY and CDR2 SYGVKD. The CDR3 loop spans 15 amino acids. The chain's CDR3 is CAIRIQGAGIYGYTF. The CDR3 coding sequence is TGTGCCATCAGGATACAGGGGGCCGGGATCTATGGCTACACCTTC.

For this clonotype: Compared with germline, one end of the junction differs, possibly owing to a read error. J is TRBJ2-5 and V is TRBV29-1; D might be TRBD1 or TRBD2, each matching 5 bases. From germline, CDR1 is SQVTM and CDR2 ANQGSEA. This CDR3 has 12 amino acids. As DNA, the CDR3 is TGCAGCGTTGTTCGGCAGGGAGAGGCCCAGTACTTC. Residues: CSVVRQGEAQYF.

This clonotype was detected only a few times. The chain joins TRBV4-3 to TRBJ1-2; D may be TRBD1 (6 bases). Trimming stripped 2 bases from V and 6 bases from J, with 13 bases between. Germline lookup yields CDR1 LGHNA and CDR2 YSLEER. CDR3 length equals 14 residues. The CDR3 nucleotides read TGCGCCAGCAGCCAAACCGGGACAATGAATGGCTACACCTTC. Its translation: CASSQTGTMNGYTF.

In its sample, this clonotype was seen many times. The chain joins TRBV27 to TRBJ2-4; 9 nucleotides align to TRBD1. V trimming: 4 bases; J trimming: 11 bases; junction bases outside the gene matches: 12. The CDR3 is 15 residues long. The germline V gene has CDR1 MNHEY and CDR2 SMNVEV (reference sequence). CDR3 sequence reads: CASSSMGQGPRLQYF. The CDR3 DNA follows: TGTGCCAGCAGTTCGATGGGACAGGGCCCTCGGCTTCAGTACTTC.

This chain joins TRBV29-1 and TRBJ2-5; perhaps D is TRBD1 or TRBD2 (5 bases each). The CDR3 has 14 amino acids. Germline V gene sequence: CDR1 SQVTM, CDR2 ANQGSEA. V shed 1 base and J shed 5 bases, with 14 bases lying between them. CDR3 nucleotide sequence: TGCAGCGTTGAAGGAAGGGGAGCACGGGAGACCCAGTACTTC. Residues: CSVEGRGARETQYF.

The chain has TRBV28 and TRBJ2-5; D not resolved. The CDR3 is made up of 13 amino acids. Germline V CDR1 and CDR2: MDHEN, SYDVKM. V was shortened by 4 bases and J by 2 bases, with 8 bases between the two germline ends. CDR3 nucleotides: TGTGCCAGCAGTTCCGCGATACAAGAGACCCAGTACTTC. Protein product: CASSSAIQETQYF.